This T cell receptor beta chain appears in the sequencing data of a study of blood T cell repertoires in COVID-19. Authors' processing steps: Counts of nucleated cells, estimated from reference gene primer amplification, were obtained. Libraries were prepared by immunoSEQ multiplex PCR; TCRdb keeps only in-frame clonotypes and omits some of them. D and trimming come from the DNA, and the V and J calls and clone size come from that table. The data contain about 280,000 clones, about 86% of them seen just once; the ten biggest clones take up under 15%. Patients from Seattle were sampled longitudinally, starting during active infection. The germline V gene has CDR1 SGHRS and CDR2 YFSETQ. This CDR3 spans 15 amino acids. J was trimmed by 0 bases and V by 1 base; bases with no gene match: 1.

The chain uses TRBV5-1 and TRBJ1-5; 7 positions match TRBD1. The clonotype originates from a woman aged 70-85 years with COVID-19, enrolled during active disease. The sequenced sample consisted of peripheral blood. The CDR3 spells CASSLTGDSNQPQHF. CDR3 DNA sequence: TGCGCCAGCAGCTTGACAGGGGATAGCAATCAGCCCCAGCATTTT.